This TCR beta chain was observed in a study of tumor-infiltrating lymphocytes in primary liver carcinoma. About the research overall: Tumors measured roughly 4.2 to 10 cm and were stage T1-T3 N0M0. Overall study findings and caveats: Overlap between tumor regions exceeded overlap of tumor with adjacent tissue or blood.

This clonotype was detected a few times. No antigen is known for it. The junction shows a germline mismatch at one end, possibly a read error. The germline V gene encodes CDR1 WSHSY and CDR2 SAAADI. The CDR3 length is 14 residues. Co-extraction of RNA and DNA was performed on about 18-33 mg of unsorted bulk tissue. Viable tumor cells exceeded 85% in all tumor samples. Starting material of 450 to 500 ng total RNA yielded TCR beta cDNA via a constant-region primer. Libraries covering TCR beta were generated through three nested multiplex PCR rounds (using a slightly modified ARM-PCR). TRBV1-TRBV30 forward primers paired with a C-beta reverse primer were used in the first two PCR rounds, which ran roughly 9 cycles each. MiXCR was run by TCRdb on the multiplex PCR reads, yielding one entry per CDR3 protein. The data contain about 50,000 distinct CDR3 sequences, over 75% of them singletons.

The chain is built from TRBV10-2 and TRBJ1-1; unclear D gene. The clonotype comes from a man in his forties with primary liver carcinoma and hepatitis B virus infection. Sequenced input: liver tumor tissue from sampling region 5. Subset here: tumor region T5, tumor centre. The CDR3 nucleotides read TGCGCCAGCACAGAGACGGTCGTGAACATTGAAGCTTTCTTT. Translated, it gives CASTETVVNIEAFF.